The rows below give T cell receptor beta chains drawn from one sample of a study of cytomegalovirus exposure and HLA in healthy donors. Measured with immunoSEQ multiplex PCR; TCRdb has only the in-frame clones, and not every one. The sample lists about 160,000 clones; 60% to 85% were seen once. Sequencing was performed on PBMCs. All receptors derive from a man aged 50 to 59 in good health and CMV-seropositive. Each CDR3 is given with its conserved first and last residue.

TRBV5-6 CASSLVRIGARWEKLFF
TRBV7-2 CASSRHPGLITDEQYF
TRBV29-1 CSVGKLAATDTQYF
TRBV5-1 CASSTGQGTNEQFF
TRBV4-3 CASSQVLQGDTEAFF
TRBV5-4 CASSTGSTYEQYF
TRBV7-9 CAGSELAGLGDTQYF
TRBV9 CASSARDRGRYGYTF
TRBV2 CASSPGQLYEQYF
TRBV6-6 CASSPTGLSSYEQYF
TRBV10-2 CASSEVELAGHNEQFF
TRBV9 CASSVGGVNEKLFF
TRBV11-2 CASSLERTGRETQYF
TRBV9 CASSGQGALGYTF
TRBV6-1 CASIIHTSSYEQYF
TRBV9 CASSVDPGRTDTQYF
TRBV9 CASSVVPGLSTDTQYF
TRBV19 CASSQRRRTSTDTQYF
TRBV6-6 CASSLFLYSYEQYF
TRBV11-3 CASSLERGTEPGEQFF
TRBV6-5 CASSRWDSSFEKLFF
TRBV4-1 CASSQRLADEQYF
TRBV12-5 CASGPAGPGTQYF
TRBV27 CASSSERIGADYGYTF
TRBV9 CASSAIGGLGNTIYF
TRBV12-5 CASGLVLAGGSGNEQYF
TRBV4-3 CASSLRRGGNQPQHF
TRBV6-5 CASGPRTSGYNEQFF
TRBV5-1 CASSLEGAGSGNTIYF
TRBV19 CASSPWTASSGNTIYF
TRBV19 CASSNDRVHAFF
TRBV4-1 CASSQMGQGAGELFF
TRBV9 CASSVDPIGVIDYGYTF
TRBV7-8 CASSFPTTSTGAFF
TRBV15 CATSRGVGTGYYEQYF
TRBV7-6 CASSLPSTDTQYF
TRBV2 CASSDEARQPQHF
TRBV5-1 CASSLVSRDGYTF
TRBV11-2 CASTQTGNYGYTF
TRBV4-3 CASSQEQGTTSTDTQYF
TRBV5-6 CASSLDRLRGETQYF
TRBV19 CASSNQVFTDTQYF
TRBV27 CASSLAGAALHSPLHF
TRBV9 CASSFSGGAFNEQFF
TRBV7-3 CASSSGGAKDTQYF
TRBV28 CASSSLGQGIEKLFF
TRBV7-6 CASSVGGGTHGYTF
TRBV6-1 CASSLWGQGYEQYF
TRBV9 CASSVGASGGREQFF
TRBV9 CASSVGGGERGQFF
TRBV5-1 CASSLGTGPYNSPLHF
TRBV19 CASSIAGLAAPADTQYF
TRBV6-1 CASRGQDYGYTF
TRBV29-1 CSVGQSNNSPLHF
TRBV5-1 CASSFGGAGNQPQHF